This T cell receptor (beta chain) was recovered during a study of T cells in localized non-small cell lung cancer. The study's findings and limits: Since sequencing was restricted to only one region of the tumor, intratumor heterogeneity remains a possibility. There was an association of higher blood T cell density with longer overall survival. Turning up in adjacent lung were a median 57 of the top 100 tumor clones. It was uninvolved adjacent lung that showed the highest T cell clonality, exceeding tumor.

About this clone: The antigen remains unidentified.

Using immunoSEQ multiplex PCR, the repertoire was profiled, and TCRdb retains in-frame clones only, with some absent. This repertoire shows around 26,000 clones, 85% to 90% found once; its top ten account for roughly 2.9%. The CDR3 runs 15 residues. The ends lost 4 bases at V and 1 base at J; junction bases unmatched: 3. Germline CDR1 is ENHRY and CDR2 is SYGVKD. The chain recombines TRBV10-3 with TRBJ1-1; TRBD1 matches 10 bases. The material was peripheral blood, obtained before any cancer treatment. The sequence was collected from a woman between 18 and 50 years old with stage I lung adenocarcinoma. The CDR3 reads CAISGQGAKNTEAFF. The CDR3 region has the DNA TGTGCCATCAGTGGACAGGGGGCAAAGAACACTGAAGCTTTCTTT.